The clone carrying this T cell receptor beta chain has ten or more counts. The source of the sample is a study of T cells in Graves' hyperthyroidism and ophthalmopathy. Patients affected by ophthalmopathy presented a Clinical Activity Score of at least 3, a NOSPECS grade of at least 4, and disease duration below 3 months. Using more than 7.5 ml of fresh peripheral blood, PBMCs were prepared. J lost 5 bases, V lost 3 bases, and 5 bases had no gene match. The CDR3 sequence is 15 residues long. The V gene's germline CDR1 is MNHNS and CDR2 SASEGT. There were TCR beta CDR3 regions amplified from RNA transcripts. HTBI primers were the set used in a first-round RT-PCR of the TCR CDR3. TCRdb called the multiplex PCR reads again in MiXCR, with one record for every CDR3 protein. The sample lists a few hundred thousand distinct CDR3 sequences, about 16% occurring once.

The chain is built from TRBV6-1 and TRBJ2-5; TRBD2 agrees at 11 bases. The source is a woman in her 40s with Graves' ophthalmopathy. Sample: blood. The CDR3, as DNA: TGTGCCAGCAGTGAGGGGCCTAGCGGGAGGGAGACCCAGTACTTC. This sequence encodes CASSEGPSGRETQYF.